The 26 T cell receptor beta chains presented below share a single source sample, sequenced in a study of shared clonotypes between healthy human individuals. TCRdb's copy holds only in-frame clones and misses some; the assay was immunoSEQ multiplex PCR. Altogether approximately 720,000 clones are present, 92% being singletons, with the ten largest covering 24%. CD45RO negativity and positive selection for CCR7 defined naive CD8 cells, a population that excluded terminally differentiated effector memory CD45RA+ cells. Sequenced input: naive CD8+ T cells sorted from blood. These receptors were obtained from a man aged 30 to 45 in good health.

J is TRBJ2-7 and V is TRBV5-1; D is ambiguous. Germline V gene data show CDR1 as SGHRS and CDR2 as YFSETQ. The CDR3 has 14 residues. V was shortened by 2 bases and J by 2 bases, with 11 bases between the two germline ends. In nucleotides, the CDR3 is TGCGCCAGCAGCTTTCGAACAAATACCTACGAGCAGTACTTC. Its protein is CASSFRTNTYEQYF.

The chain couples TRBV5-6 to TRBJ1-1; 9 nucleotides align to TRBD1. Germline CDR1 reads SGHDT; CDR2 reads YYEEEE. The CDR3 length is 15 residues. V was pared by 3 bases and J by 0 bases, with 3 bases of the junction left unmatched. CDR3 region: CASSSGQGMNTEAFF. The CDR3 coding sequence is TGTGCCAGCAGCTCGGGACAGGGAATGAACACTGAAGCTTTCTTT.

V and J are TRBV28 and TRBJ2-7, with D possibly matching TRBD2 (6 bases). From germline, CDR1 is MDHEN and CDR2 SYDVKM. The CDR3 contains 16 residues. The V end lost 8 bases, the J end lost 3 bases, and 23 bases lay between the germline ends. CDR3 bases: TGTGCCAGCCTCGTTATGAATCGGGACTCTGACTACGAGCAGTACTTC. Its translation is CASLVMNRDSDYEQYF.

The chain employs TRBV5-6 and TRBJ2-3; the match to TRBD2 covers 13 bases. CDR1 SGHDT and CDR2 YYEEEE come from the germline V gene. The CDR3 sequence is 17 residues long. Germline trimming cut 6 bases from V and 4 bases from J; bases unmatched to any gene: 11. The CDR3 DNA follows: TGTGCCAGCATCGGACTAGCGGGAGAGGGAACCGCAGATACGCAGTATTTT. It specifies CASIGLAGEGTADTQYF.

The V call is TRBV28, the J call TRBJ2-1; 11 positions agree with TRBD2. The V segment lost 6 bases and the J segment 5 bases; nucleotides outside the gene matches: 3. The CDR3 contains 14 residues. The V gene's germline CDR1 is MDHEN and CDR2 SYDVKM. The CDR3 nucleotides read TGTGCCAGCAGACTAGCGGGAGCGAACAATGAGCAGTTCTTC. This translates into CASRLAGANNEQFF.

This sequence joins TRBV5-1 and TRBJ2-1, with TRBD2 matching 12 bases. The length of the CDR3 is 14 residues. Germline loops: CDR1 SGHRS, CDR2 YFSETQ. After removal of 3 bases from V and 7 bases from J, the junction contained 2 bases not matched to a gene. The CDR3 DNA follows: TGCGCCAGCAGCTCTAGCGGGAGGGCTAATGAGCAGTTCTTC. Its protein is CASSSSGRANEQFF.

In its sample, this clone was seen once. The chain joins TRBV6-5 to TRBJ2-7; 7 nucleotides match TRBD2. V was pared by 2 bases and J by 4 bases, with 2 bases of the junction left unmatched. The CDR3 loop spans 13 amino acids. Germline CDR1 reads MNHEY; CDR2 reads SVGAGI. This CDR3 is CASSYGLVYEQYF. For the CDR3, the DNA is TGTGCCAGCAGTTACGGACTAGTTTACGAGCAGTACTTC.

This clone came up once. The chain employs TRBV6-1 and TRBJ2-1; 7 positions match TRBD2. V lost 3 bases to trimming and J lost 2 bases; unmatched junction nucleotides: 10. The CDR3 covers 17 residues. In germline, CDR1 is MNHNS, CDR2 SASEGT. The CDR3 loop is CASSEGSGNTPYNEQFF. The CDR3 bases are TGTGCCAGCAGTGAGGGGAGCGGGAATACCCCCTACAATGAGCAGTTCTTC.

The chain combines TRBV19 with TRBJ2-4, with 8 bases matching TRBD1. The CDR3 extends over 13 amino acids. Germline CDR1 is LNHDA and CDR2 is SQIVND (reference sequence). The trim removed 1 base at V and 12 bases at J, leaving 5 bases unmatched. This CDR3 reads CASSIGDRSDQYF. CDR3 DNA sequence: TGTGCCAGTAGTATAGGGGACAGGAGTGATCAGTACTTC. The full variable domain, in which reference TRBV19 and TRBJ2-4 provide the parts outside the CDR3, is DGGITQSPKYLFRKEGQNVTLSCEQNLNHDAMYWYRQDPGQGLRLIYYSQIVNDFQKGDIAEGYSVSREKKESFPLTVTSAQKNPTAFYLCASSIGDRSDQYFGAGTRLSVL.

This rearrangement joins TRBV29-1 to TRBJ1-2, with D possibly matching TRBD1 (5 bases). The CDR3 extends over 11 amino acids. V was pared by 7 bases and J by 2 bases, with 8 bases between. The germline gives CDR1 SQVTM, CDR2 ANQGSEA. The CDR3 DNA follows: TGCAGCGGCGAGGGGAACTATGGCTACACCTTC. Encoded protein: CSGEGNYGYTF.

The chain links TRBV5-4 to TRBJ2-5, with 11 positions matching TRBD2. The closer fit of TRBJ2-7 to the DNA end suggests the J call may be wrong. This CDR3 is 16 amino acids long. Germline assignment: CDR1 SGHNT and CDR2 YYREEE (reference sequence). The CDR3 nucleotides are TGTGCCAGCAGCATGGCTAGCGGGAGGTACTCCTACGAGCAGTACTTC. This codes for CASSMASGRYSYEQYF.

The V call is TRBV9, the J call TRBJ2-1, with D unresolved. The germline V and J ends were trimmed by 6 bases and 8 bases, with 15 bases remaining between them. The CDR3 length is 13 residues. Germline V gives CDR1 SGDLS, CDR2 YYNGEE. CDR3 in amino acids: CASNRVGADEQFF. The CDR3 bases are TGTGCCAGCAACAGAGTTGGTGCCGATGAGCAGTTCTTC.

A word on this clone: This sample includes further DNA sequences coding for the same CDR3. V is TRBV28 and J is TRBJ1-5, with D unresolved. The CDR3 totals 16 residues. Germline-derived CDR1 and CDR2 are MDHEN and SYDVKM. V was clipped by 2 bases and J by 3 bases, with 14 bases between them. The CDR3 DNA is TGTGCCAGCAGTTTAGTGGGAGGGTTATCCAATCAGCCCCAGCATTTT. Amino acids: CASSLVGGLSNQPQHF.

This chain links TRBV14 with TRBJ1-5; no clear D gene. This CDR3 has 20 residues. Per germline, CDR1 SGHDN and CDR2 FVKESK. V shed 0 bases and J shed 0 bases, with 21 bases lying between them. The CDR3 protein is CASSQDVQAVNLASNQPQHF. CDR3 DNA sequence: TGTGCCAGCAGCCAAGACGTCCAGGCGGTCAACCTTGCTAGCAATCAGCCCCAGCATTTT.

In this sample, this clone turned up a few times. The V gene is TRBV4-1, the J gene TRBJ2-5; TRBD2 might be the D (5 bases). The CDR3 sequence is 16 residues long. The ends were cut back, 3 bases at V and 0 bases at J, with 14 bases in the middle. Germline V gene lookup returns CDR1 MGHRA and CDR2 YSYEKL. The CDR3 region is CASSHLSGSHQETQYF. As DNA, the CDR3 is TGCGCCAGCAGCCACTTAAGTGGGAGCCACCAAGAGACCCAGTACTTC.

The chain uses TRBV5-1 and TRBJ1-4; D not resolved. From germline, CDR1 is SGHRS and CDR2 YFSETQ. The CDR3 covers 15 residues. Trimming removed 4 bases from V and 0 bases from J, with 10 bases in between. CDR3 bases: TGCGCCAGCAGCCAATCATTTGCAACTAATGAAAAACTGTTTTTT. It is translated as CASSQSFATNEKLFF.

The rearrangement joins TRBV12-5 to TRBJ2-1; D is perhaps TRBD2 (5 bases). The CDR3 extends over 12 amino acids. Germline values: CDR1 LGHNT, CDR2 FRNRAP. V lost 5 bases and J lost 9, with 11 bases in between. The CDR3 coding sequence is TGTGCTAGTGGTCGTGTTGGAGGTGAGCAGTTCTTC. Amino acid sequence: CASGRVGGEQFF.

The CDR3 reads CASSSIISGTGGETQYF. The CDR3 nucleotides are TGTGCCAGCAGCTCCATCATAAGTGGGACAGGGGGGGAGACCCAGTACTTC. The chain has TRBV7-9 and TRBJ2-5, with TRBD1 identical over 11 bases. V lost 4 bases and J lost 5; bases outside the gene matches: 12. The CDR3 sequence is 17 residues long. Germline-derived CDR1 and CDR2 are SEHNR and FQNEAQ (reference sequence). Based on the CDR3 plus reference TRBV7-9 and TRBJ2-5, the full variable domain is DTGVSQNPRHKITKRGQNVTFRCDPISEHNRLYWYRQTLGQGPEFLTYFQNEAQLEKSRLLSDRFSAERPKGSFSTLEIQRTEQGDSAMYLCASSSIISGTGGETQYFGPGTRLLVL.

This clone was observed a handful of times. The chain has TRBV2 and TRBJ2-7, with a tentative D call TRBD1 (6 bases). Trimming shortened V by 8 bases and J by 3 bases, and 11 bases separated the two germline ends. Per germline, CDR1 SNHLY and CDR2 FYNNEI. The CDR3 covers 12 residues. The DNA for the CDR3 is TGTGCCAGCCTAGGGACACACTACGAGCAGTACTTC. It specifies CASLGTHYEQYF.

This chain joins TRBV10-1 and TRBJ2-7; D is undetermined. The CDR3 totals 12 residues. The germline V and J ends were trimmed by 0 bases and 7 bases, with 7 bases remaining between them. Germline CDR1 reads WNHNN; CDR2 reads SYGVQD (reference sequence). This CDR3 reads CASSESTREQYF. CDR3 bases: TGCGCCAGCAGTGAGTCGACACGGGAGCAGTACTTC.

CDR3 bases: TGCAGCGCCCGGACAATCAGTGAAGCTTTCTTT. This sequence encodes CSARTISEAFF. The chain recombines TRBV29-1 with TRBJ1-1, with a weak D call TRBD1 (5 bases). Trimming cost V 7 bases and J 7 bases, with 13 bases left between them. Germline loops: CDR1 SQVTM, CDR2 ANQGSEA. The CDR3 sequence is 11 residues long.

The chain links TRBV28 to TRBJ1-5, with 9 nucleotides matching TRBD1. This CDR3 comprises 19 residues. The V gene's germline CDR1 is MDHEN and CDR2 SYDVKM. J lost 0 bases, V lost 4 bases, and 13 bases had no gene match. CDR3: CASSSRIDRGKYSNQPQHF. DNA of the CDR3: TGTGCCAGCAGTTCGCGAATCGACAGGGGGAAGTATAGCAATCAGCCCCAGCATTTT.

This chain connects TRBV4-1 to TRBJ2-1; possibly TRBD1 for D (6 bases). CDR1 is MGHRA, CDR2 YSYEKL, per germline. V lost 6 bases and J 2 bases, leaving 14 bases between the germline ends. The CDR3 loop spans 15 amino acids. The CDR3 DNA is TGCGCCAGCAGTCTTACAGGGTTCACCTACAATGAGCAGTTCTTC. Translating gives CASSLTGFTYNEQFF.

This clone was observed a single time. The V gene is TRBV7-9, the J gene TRBJ2-1; D remains ambiguous. CDR1 is SEHNR and CDR2 is FQNEAQ in the germline V gene (reference sequence). The CDR3 is 15 residues long. Trimming removed 5 bases from V and 13 bases from J, with 24 bases in between. DNA for the CDR3: TGTGCCAGCAGCAATATGGACGGATCATACCCGATTCAGTTCTTC. This gives the protein CASSNMDGSYPIQFF.

V is TRBV27 and J is TRBJ1-1; 7 bases fit TRBD1. The V gene end was trimmed by 8 bases and the J gene end by 3 bases; junction bases not matched to a gene: 9. CDR1 is MNHEY and CDR2 is SMNVEV in the germline V gene (reference sequence). The CDR3 has 14 amino acids. CDR3 sequence reads: CASGRDSLYTEAFF. CDR3 in DNA: TGTGCCAGCGGTAGGGACAGTCTTTACACTGAAGCTTTCTTT.

The chain couples TRBV6-1 to TRBJ2-7; maybe TRBD2 (5 bases). From germline, CDR1 is MNHNS and CDR2 SASEGT. CDR3 size: 17 residues. V shed 0 bases and J shed 3 bases, with 18 bases lying between them. CDR3 in amino acids: CASSEAPSLADFYEQYF. CDR3 DNA: TGTGCCAGCAGTGAAGCCCCATCCCTAGCAGATTTCTACGAGCAGTACTTC.